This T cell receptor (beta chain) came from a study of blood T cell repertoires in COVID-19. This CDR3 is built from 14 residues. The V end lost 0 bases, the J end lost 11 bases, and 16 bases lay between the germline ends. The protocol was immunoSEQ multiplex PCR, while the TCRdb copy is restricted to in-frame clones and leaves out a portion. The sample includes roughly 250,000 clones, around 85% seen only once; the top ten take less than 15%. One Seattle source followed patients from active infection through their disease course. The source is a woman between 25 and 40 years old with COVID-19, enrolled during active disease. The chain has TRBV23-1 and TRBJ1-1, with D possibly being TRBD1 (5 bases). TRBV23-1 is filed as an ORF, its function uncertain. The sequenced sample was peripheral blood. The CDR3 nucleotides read TGCGCCAGCAGTCAATCGGGGCGGGGCCGTGGGGCTTTCTTT. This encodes CASSQSGRGRGAFF.